This T cell receptor (beta chain) was found in a study of blood T cell repertoires in COVID-19. Study-wide context: The United States, Italy and Spain supplied acute and convalescent COVID-19 samples. T cells, B-cell-depleted T cells, or PBMCs provided the cDNA or gDNA that served as material.

The CDR3 has 16 residues. CDR1 is GTSNPN, CDR2 SVGIG, per germline (reference sequence). V lost 5 bases, J lost 4 bases, and 11 bases stayed unmatched. Under the authors' procedure: Amplification from reference gene primers served as the basis for estimated nucleated cell counts. TCRdb keeps only in-frame clones here, not all; method: immunoSEQ multiplex PCR. V, J and clone size are those of that table, while D and trimming were read from the DNA. The sample lists some 120,000 clones, just under 85% occurring once. Sequenced: peripheral blood. This sequence was found in a human donor in a cohort sampled during active COVID-19. This chain connects TRBV30 to TRBJ1-1, with 12 bases lining up with TRBD1. This chain's CDR3 is CAWDGGQGAGSTEAFF. Written as DNA, the CDR3 is TGTGCCTGGGACGGGGGACAGGGGGCTGGTAGCACTGAAGCTTTCTTT.